This TCR beta chain was documented in a study of blood T cell repertoires in COVID-19. Study in general: COVID-19 samples, acute and convalescent, were from the United States, Italy and Spain. Sources were T cells, B-cell-depleted T cells, or PBMCs; the material itself was cDNA or gDNA.

In the authors' workflow: Counts of nucleated cells, estimated from reference gene primer amplification, were obtained. Using immunoSEQ multiplex PCR, the repertoire was profiled, and TCRdb retains in-frame clones only, with some absent. Clonal size and the V and J genes are those of that table, whereas D and trimming came from the DNA. The sample carries roughly 90,000 clones, about 80% recorded once. The CDR3 is made up of 16 amino acids. The germline V gene encodes CDR1 SGDLS and CDR2 YYNGEE. V shed 0 bases and J 2 bases; nucleotides not matched to a gene: 4. The chain is built from TRBV9 and TRBJ2-3; 9 positions match TRBD2. This clonotype originated in a woman between 70 and 85 years old with acute or convalescent COVID-19. Sequencing input: peripheral blood. The chain's CDR3 is CASSVGSGGATDTQYF. The CDR3 DNA sequence: TGTGCCAGCAGCGTAGGTAGCGGGGGAGCCACAGATACGCAGTATTTT. The full variable domain, in which reference TRBV9 and TRBJ2-3 provide the parts outside the CDR3, is DSGVTQTPKHLITATGQRVTLRCSPRSGDLSVYWYQQSLDQGLQFLIQYYNGEERAKGNILERFSAQQFPDLHSELNLSSLELGDSALYFCASSVGSGGATDTQYFGPGTRLTVL.